The clone carrying this T cell receptor beta chain has just one count. The antigen is undetermined. The sample originates from a study of beta chain features in type 1 diabetes. Notes on the study in general: Overrepresentation of cells with high TCR expression could result from cDNA sequencing.

The isolated RNA, all of it, was reverse transcribed, so expressed TCRB transcripts were what got sequenced. The assay was immunoSEQ multiplex PCR, and TCRdb's table has in-frame clones only and misses some. The repertoire holds 860,000 or so clones, with about 17% as singletons. The authors obtained over 98% purity in all sorted populations. Germline CDR1 and CDR2: MNHEY and SMNVEV (reference sequence). The CDR3 length is 14 residues. V dropped 1 base and J dropped 4 bases, with 10 bases sitting between them. V usage is TRBV27 and J usage is TRBJ2-5, with D tentatively TRBD2 (6 bases). The sequenced sample consisted of naive CD4+ T cells from blood. The TCR was taken from a woman aged 18-30 years in good health. CDR3 protein: CASSLWGVRETQYF. In DNA, the CDR3 is TGTGCCAGCAGTTTATGGGGGGTACGAGAGACCCAGTACTTC.